The entry below describes one TCR beta chain. The data originate from a study of blood T cell repertoires in COVID-19. Across the whole study: Italy, Spain and the United States were the sources of the convalescent and acute COVID-19 samples. T cells, B-cell-depleted T cells, or PBMCs provided the cDNA or gDNA that served as material.

Per the study methods: The authors estimated nucleated cell counts from reference gene primer amplification. This table comes from immunoSEQ multiplex PCR, and its TCRdb copy is limited to in-frame clones, with some not included. Clone size and the V and J calls come from that table; the DNA yielded D and trimming. The sample shows 150,000 to 200,000 clones, more than 75% of them seen only once. Trimming removed 2 bases from V and 7 bases from J, with 9 bases in between. The CDR3 runs 13 residues. Germline CDR1 is GTSNPN and CDR2 is SVGIG (reference sequence). This chain connects TRBV30 to TRBJ1-6, with a tentative D call TRBD1 (6 bases). The clonotype originates from a human donor in a cohort sampled during active COVID-19. Material: peripheral blood. CDR3 region: CAWSTGWNSPLHF. Here the CDR3 DNA reads TGTGCCTGGAGTACAGGGTGGAATTCACCCCTCCACTTT.